This T cell receptor beta chain was sequenced in a study of shared T cell receptors in the human thymus. Produced via immunoSEQ multiplex PCR; TCRdb's table is partial and in-frame only. The repertoire holds some 720,000 clones, with approximately 88% as singletons. These data are also associated with another study on human thymus T cells.

The sequence came from a boy younger than two with a congenital heart defect. The sample was thymocytes.

The CDR3 is CATPPGTEPEQYF. CDR3 coding DNA: TGTGCCACCCCCCCAGGGACTGAGCCCGAGCAGTACTTC. The chain carries TRBV6-5 and TRBJ2-7; D is possibly TRBD2 (6 bases). The germline V gene has CDR1 MNHEY and CDR2 SVGAGI. This CDR3 region has 13 residues. With 10 bases removed from V and 6 bases from J, the gap between germline ends came to 19 bases.